This TCR beta chain was sequenced for a study of blood T cell repertoires in COVID-19. About the study: Samples taken during acute and convalescent COVID-19 were collected in the United States, Italy and Spain.

The assay was immunoSEQ multiplex PCR, and TCRdb's table has in-frame clones only and misses some. The table records approximately 270,000 clones, around 90% of them present only once. Trimming stripped 3 bases from V and 0 bases from J, with 7 bases between. This CDR3 contains 13 residues. Germline CDR1 and CDR2: SGDLS and YYNGEE. All enrollees were roughly 18 to 90 years old and from 24 US areas. This receptor was obtained from a woman aged 30 to 39 with acute COVID-19. The chain uses TRBV9 and TRBJ2-7; D call uncertain. The sequenced sample was PBMCs or T cells enriched from blood (not recorded which). CDR3 region: CASSATVSYEQYF. CDR3 in DNA: TGTGCCAGCAGCGCCACAGTCTCCTACGAGCAGTACTTC.